This TCR beta chain was sequenced during a study of blood T cell repertoires in COVID-19. Recruitment covered some 25 US areas and drew participants whose ages spanned roughly 18 to 89 years. Participants had their cohort set by participant-reported clinical history. In the authors' methods: Amplification of reference gene primers was used by the study to estimate nucleated cell counts. Assay: immunoSEQ multiplex PCR; the TCRdb copy retains only in-frame clones and omits some. The D gene and trimming were derived from the DNA, and the V and J assignments and clone size from that table. The sample holds some 340,000 clones, around 83% seen once. This CDR3 is built from 17 residues. The V gene end was trimmed by 0 bases and the J gene end by 2 bases; junction bases not matched to a gene: 6. CDR1 is SGHNT, CDR2 YYREEE, per germline (reference sequence).

The V and J genes are TRBV5-4 and TRBJ2-3, with TRBD2 matching over 10 bases. The sequenced sample was PBMCs or T cells enriched from blood (not recorded which). This TCR was sampled from a woman aged 45-65 years who had recovered from COVID-19. CDR3 in amino acids: CASSLGGLAGVTDTQYF. The CDR3 bases are TGTGCCAGCAGCTTGGGCGGTCTAGCGGGGGTCACAGATACGCAGTATTTT.